This TCR beta chain was captured by sequencing in a study of OX40 agonist ivuxolimab in advanced cancers. At the level of the study: Enrolled patients in dose escalation had cancers that were hepatocellular carcinoma, melanoma, renal cell or head and neck cancer. There were three patients with partial responses, one having hepatocellular carcinoma and two cutaneous melanoma. General study results and limits: On average, CD8+ T cells had more expanded clones than CD4+.

Points on this clone: Its antigen remains unidentified.

Some clones are missing from TCRdb's copy, which holds only in-frame ones; the method was immunoSEQ multiplex PCR. The repertoire holds 50,000 to 80,000 clones, with roughly nine tenths as singletons. Germline values: CDR1 SGHAT, CDR2 FQNNGV. V shed 5 bases, J shed 3 bases, and the junction held 9 bases outside the gene matches. The CDR3 has 15 amino acids. The receptor was isolated from an adult with an advanced solid tumor such as melanoma, head and neck, liver or kidney cancer. The material sequenced was CD4+ or CD8+ T cells sorted from blood, taken in a trial of the OX40 agonist ivuxolimab. V gene TRBV11-2 combines with J gene TRBJ2-7, with TRBD2 identical over 8 bases. CDR3 nucleotides: TGTGCCAGCAGCCCGCTAGCGGGTCGGATCTACGAGCAGTACTTC. Translated: CASSPLAGRIYEQYF.